Each of the 30 T cell receptor beta chains below was sequenced from the same sample in a study of neurological immune-mediated disorders. Time point described: longitudinal time-point 3. MiXCR, run by TCRdb on the 5' RACE reads, gives a single entry per CDR3 protein. The table records tens of thousands of distinct CDR3 sequences, roughly 13% of them present only once. Sequencing was carried out using PBMCs. The receptors shown here come from a male donor with HTLV-1-associated myelopathy (HAM/TSP).

In this sample, this clonotype turned up many times. The chain carries TRBV24-1 and TRBJ1-2; D uncertain. Germline V lookup: CDR1 KGHDR, CDR2 SFDVKD. The CDR3 spans 14 residues. Trimming removed 1 base at V and 7 bases at J, with 12 bases between. This CDR3 is CATSDFKSWGGYTF. The CDR3 DNA reads as TGTGCCACCAGTGATTTCAAGTCCTGGGGTGGCTACACCTTC.

In this sample, this clonotype turned up many times. The chain couples TRBV7-2 to TRBJ1-1; D call uncertain. Germline values: CDR1 SGHTA, CDR2 FQGNSA. With 1 base removed from V and 1 base from J, the gap between germline ends came to 10 bases. The length of the CDR3 is 15 residues. Here the CDR3 reads CASSLGIRWNTEAFF. The DNA for the CDR3 is TGTGCCAGCAGCTTAGGTATCAGGTGGAACACTGAAGCTTTCTTT.

The CDR3 loop is CASSGQGALAETQYF. CDR3 in DNA: TGCGCCAGTTCGGGACAGGGGGCTTTGGCAGAGACCCAGTACTTC. V is TRBV5-1 and J is TRBJ2-5; 12 bases are a match to TRBD1. The CDR3 has 15 residues. Germline trimming cut 8 bases from V and 4 bases from J; bases unmatched to any gene: 9. From germline, CDR1 is SGHRS and CDR2 YFSETQ.

The table lists this clonotype with a few counts. The chain joins TRBV3-1 to TRBJ1-1; 11 bases are a match to TRBD1. With V trimmed by 3 bases and J by 1 base, 1 base remained unmatched. The length of the CDR3 is 15 residues. Germline-derived CDR1 and CDR2 are LGHDT and YNNKEL (reference sequence). CDR3 coding DNA: TGTGCCAGCAGCCAGGGGACAGGGGGGAACACTGAAGCTTTCTTT. It encodes CASSQGTGGNTEAFF.

Only a few counts were recorded for this clonotype. The rearrangement joins TRBV15 to TRBJ2-7, with 11 bases matching TRBD1. Losses at the gene ends were 5 bases for V and 3 bases for J; bases not matched to a gene: 6. In germline, CDR1 is LNHNV, CDR2 YYDKDF (reference sequence). The CDR3 totals 15 residues. In nucleotides, the CDR3 is TGTGCCACCAGCCCAAGAGGGACAGGGGGCTACGAGCAGTACTTC. Protein: CATSPRGTGGYEQYF.

This clonotype showed up many times. The V gene is TRBV5-1, the J gene TRBJ1-1; D ambiguous. Trimming removed 2 bases from V and 1 base from J, with 12 bases in between. Germline V CDR1 and CDR2: SGHRS, YFSETQ. This CDR3 has 15 amino acids. DNA of the CDR3: TGCGCCAGCAGCTTCGAGGGAGTTTCGAACACTGAAGCTTTCTTT. It is translated as CASSFEGVSNTEAFF. Looking up the rest from reference TRBV5-1 and TRBJ1-1 gives the full variable domain: KAGVTQTPRYLIKTRGQQVTLSCSPISGHRSVSWYQQTPGQGLQFLFEYFSETQRNKGNFPGRFSGRQFSNSRSEMNVSTLELGDSALYLCASSFEGVSNTEAFFGQGTRLTVV.

Points on this clonotype: A single base separates this from a much larger clone, so it may be a read error. The CDR3: CASTTGTSADTQYF. DNA for the CDR3: TGCGCCAGCACCACCGGGACTAGCGCAGATACGCAGTATTTT. The chain couples TRBV5-1 to TRBJ2-3; 10 bases match TRBD2. Per germline, CDR1 SGHRS and CDR2 YFSETQ. CDR3 length equals 14 residues. The trim removed 6 bases at V and 4 bases at J, leaving 5 bases unmatched. The whole variable domain, filled in from reference TRBV5-1 and TRBJ2-3, reads KAGVTQTPRYLIKTRGQQVTLSCSPISGHRSVSWYQQTPGQGLQFLFEYFSETQRNKGNFPGRFSGRQFSNSRSEMNVSTLELGDSALYLCASTTGTSADTQYFGPGTRLTVL.

The sample holds many counts of this clonotype. V is TRBV9 and J is TRBJ2-2, with D possibly TRBD2 on 5 matching bases. The V end lost 1 base, the J end lost 5 bases, and 9 bases lay between the germline ends. Germline CDR1 SGDLS, CDR2 YYNGEE. CDR3 length: 14 residues. In DNA form, the CDR3 reads TGTGCCAGCAGCGTAAGGACTCAGACCGGGGAGCTGTTTTTT. Protein: CASSVRTQTGELFF.

This clonotype has a count of ten or more. The chain has TRBV7-3 and TRBJ2-5, with TRBD1 as a possible D gene (5 bases). This CDR3 has 14 residues. The germline V gene has CDR1 SGHTA and CDR2 FQGTGA. The ends were cut back, 5 bases at V and 3 bases at J, with 13 bases in the middle. The CDR3: CASSPEDREETQYF. In DNA, the CDR3 is TGTGCCAGCAGCCCAGAAGACAGAGAAGAGACCCAGTACTTC.

This clonotype was picked up many times. This sequence joins TRBV5-1 and TRBJ1-2, with 7 nucleotides matching TRBD1. Germline V gene lookup returns CDR1 SGHRS and CDR2 YFSETQ. The CDR3 is made up of 15 amino acids. V lost 4 bases to trimming and J lost 2 bases; unmatched junction nucleotides: 8. The CDR3 loop is CASSVGGRNNYGYTF. CDR3 in DNA: TGCGCCAGCAGCGTAGGGGGCCGAAACAACTATGGCTACACCTTC.

This clonotype appeared a few times. The CDR3 region is CASSTYRDTMEQYF. The DNA for the CDR3 is TGTGCCAGCAGCACCTACCGGGACACCATGGAGCAGTACTTC. This chain links TRBV5-5 with TRBJ2-7; D might be TRBD1 (6 bases). V was shortened by 4 bases and J by 7 bases, with 18 bases between the two germline ends. The CDR3 length is 14 residues. Germline V CDR1 and CDR2: SGHKS, YYEKEE (reference sequence). The full variable domain, its missing parts supplied by reference TRBV5-5 and TRBJ2-7, is DAGVTQSPTHLIKTRGQQVTLRCSPISGHKSVSWYQQVLGQGPQFIFQYYEKEERGRGNFPDRFSARQFPNYSSELNVNALLLGDSALYLCASSTYRDTMEQYFGPGTRLTVT.

This clonotype was recorded many times. V gene TRBV20-1 combines with J gene TRBJ1-5, with D hard to call. The DNA end is a closer match to TRBJ2-3, so the J assignment may be wrong. Germline loops: CDR1 DFQATT, CDR2 SNEGSKA (reference sequence). This CDR3 region has 12 residues. The CDR3 is CSASGDYQPQYF. The CDR3 nucleotides read TGCAGTGCTAGTGGGGATTATCAGCCCCAGTATTTT.

At least ten counts were recorded for this clonotype. The V gene is TRBV6-5, the J gene TRBJ1-1; 7 nucleotides line up with TRBD1. Germline V gene sequence: CDR1 MNHEY, CDR2 SVGAGI. The CDR3 loop spans 15 amino acids. V shed 7 bases and J 0 bases; nucleotides not matched to a gene: 8. The CDR3: CASTRETGLNTEAFF. CDR3 sequence (DNA): TGTGCCAGCACTAGAGAGACAGGGTTGAACACTGAAGCTTTCTTT.

This clonotype was picked up many times. The J gene is TRBJ1-1, the V gene TRBV20-1; D unclear. Trimming removed 8 bases from V and 1 base from J, with 11 bases in between. From germline, CDR1 is DFQATT and CDR2 SNEGSKA (reference sequence). CDR3 length: 12 amino acids. The CDR3 nucleotides are TGCAGTCCCTTATACCCGAACACTGAAGCTTTCTTT. It codes for CSPLYPNTEAFF.

This clonotype was seen repeatedly, ten times or more. This chain connects TRBV6-6 to TRBJ2-3; 8 nucleotides line up with TRBD1. After removal of 10 bases from V and 3 bases from J, the junction contained 12 bases not matched to a gene. This CDR3 contains 15 residues. CDR1 and CDR2 from the germline V gene are MNHNY and SVGAGI (reference sequence). CDR3 DNA: TGTGCCATCGAAATAGGACAGGGAGTAACAGATACGCAGTATTTT. Residues: CAIEIGQGVTDTQYF.

V and J are TRBV29-1 and TRBJ1-1; TRBD1 might be the D (6 bases). The germline gives CDR1 SQVTM, CDR2 ANQGSEA. Between the trimmed V and J ends, which lost 8 bases and 0 bases, there was a span of 16 bases. This CDR3 is 14 amino acids long. The CDR3 spells CSSGADLMNTEAFF. The CDR3 DNA sequence: TGCAGCTCAGGGGCAGACCTGATGAACACTGAAGCTTTCTTT.

In its sample, this clonotype was seen many times. The chain is built from TRBV2 and TRBJ2-7; 7 bases fit TRBD1. The ends lost 5 bases at V and 2 bases at J; junction bases unmatched: 6. There are 14 residues in the CDR3. Germline V gives CDR1 SNHLY, CDR2 FYNNEI. The chain's CDR3 is CASSHRDRPYEQYF. In DNA, the CDR3 is TGTGCCAGCAGTCATCGGGACAGACCCTACGAGCAGTACTTC.

This clonotype was seen repeatedly, ten times or more. The chain has TRBV5-4 and TRBJ1-6; D call uncertain. The V gene's germline CDR1 is SGHNT and CDR2 YYREEE (reference sequence). The CDR3 extends over 15 amino acids. Trimming took 3 bases from V and 7 from J, leaving 14 bases between them. The CDR3 protein is CASSSSRNGNSPLHF. In DNA form, the CDR3 reads TGTGCCAGCAGCTCATCCAGGAATGGGAATTCACCCCTCCACTTT.

This clonotype was detected many times. In DNA, the CDR3 is TGTGCCAGCAGCCCAGGGGCTGGGGCGTATAATTCACCCCTCCACTTT. This translates into CASSPGAGAYNSPLHF. This rearrangement joins TRBV7-6 to TRBJ1-6, with D tentatively TRBD1 (6 bases). The CDR3 sequence is 16 residues long. The V gene's germline CDR1 is SGHVS and CDR2 FNYEAQ. V lost 5 bases and J lost 4, with 15 bases in between.

Many counts were recorded for this clonotype. The chain is built from TRBV20-1 and TRBJ2-1; 11 positions agree with TRBD2. V shed 6 bases and J 7 bases; nucleotides not matched to a gene: 14. The CDR3 extends over 16 amino acids. Germline V gene lookup returns CDR1 DFQATT and CDR2 SNEGSKA (reference sequence). CDR3 in DNA: TGCAGTGCCCAGGACCCCACTAGCGGGGGTAAAAATGAGCAGTTCTTC. It specifies CSAQDPTSGGKNEQFF.

At least ten counts were recorded for this clonotype. The chain recombines TRBV7-8 with TRBJ2-5; 14 bases are a match to TRBD2. The CDR3 has 19 amino acids. Germline CDR1 and CDR2: SGHVS and FQNEAQ. V was clipped by 5 bases and J by 2 bases; unmatched bases: 13. This CDR3 reads CASSLPTGLAGVTQETQYF. CDR3 nucleotides: TGTGCCAGCAGCCTACCCACGGGACTAGCGGGGGTAACTCAAGAGACCCAGTACTTC.

The CDR3 DNA reads TGTGCCACCAGTGATTCTGGGGCGGGGGAACACTATGGCTACACCTTC. Protein sequence: CATSDSGAGEHYGYTF. This sequence joins TRBV24-1 and TRBJ1-2; D possibly corresponds to TRBD1 (5 bases). The germline V gene encodes CDR1 KGHDR and CDR2 SFDVKD. Trimming cost V 2 bases and J 3 bases, with 15 bases left between them. The CDR3 is 16 amino acids.

This clonotype was detected ten times or more. This chain links TRBV25-1 with TRBJ1-2; 7 nucleotides match TRBD1. V trimming: 7 bases; J trimming: 7 bases; junction bases outside the gene matches: 6. The CDR3 sequence is 12 residues long. CDR1 is MGHDK and CDR2 is SYGVNS in the germline V gene. The CDR3 DNA follows: TGTGCCAGCAAGGAGGGGGCGTCTGGCTACACCTTC. The encoded protein is CASKEGASGYTF.

This clonotype was found many times. The chain joins TRBV5-1 to TRBJ1-1; D gene uncertain. V dropped 1 base and J dropped 1 base, with 5 bases sitting between them. The CDR3 loop spans 13 amino acids. Germline values: CDR1 SGHRS, CDR2 YFSETQ. The CDR3 DNA reads as TGCGCCAGCAGCTTGTCGTCGAACACTGAAGCTTTCTTT. Protein product: CASSLSSNTEAFF.

This clonotype appeared many times. The chain couples TRBV5-1 to TRBJ2-1; possibly TRBD1 or TRBD2 for D (5 bases each). Trimming left V 2 bases short and J 7 bases short, with 10 bases between. The CDR3 spans 13 residues. Per the germline V gene, CDR1 is SGHRS and CDR2 is YFSETQ. CDR3 coding DNA: TGCGCCAGCAGCTTTGGGGGTGGTAATGAGCAGTTCTTC. It specifies CASSFGGGNEQFF.

This clonotype was counted ten times or more. The chain carries TRBV6-6 and TRBJ2-3; TRBD2 agrees at 10 bases. Germline V lookup: CDR1 MNHNY, CDR2 SVGAGI (reference sequence). CDR3 length: 15 residues. V lost 5 bases and J lost 2; bases outside the gene matches: 4. CDR3: CASSTLAGATDTQYF. The CDR3 DNA sequence: TGTGCCAGCAGTACCCTAGCGGGGGCCACAGATACGCAGTATTTT.

This clonotype appeared many times. V is TRBV20-1 and J is TRBJ1-4; unclear D gene. Per germline, CDR1 DFQATT and CDR2 SNEGSKA (reference sequence). CDR3 length equals 15 residues. Trimming shortened V by 5 bases and J by 5 bases, and 18 bases separated the two germline ends. CDR3 protein: CSAGVDRMGNEKLFF. The DNA for the CDR3 is TGCAGTGCTGGAGTCGACCGGATGGGAAATGAAAAACTGTTTTTT.

The chain employs TRBV5-1 and TRBJ2-3, with D unresolved. This CDR3 is built from 14 residues. Germline CDR1 SGHRS, CDR2 YFSETQ. Trimming shortened V by 5 bases and J by 1 base, and 11 bases separated the two germline ends. DNA of the CDR3: TGCGCCAGCAGGTGGGCGTGGGGCACAGATACGCAGTATTTT. This encodes CASRWAWGTDTQYF.

This clonotype was seen at least ten times. This rearrangement joins TRBV5-1 to TRBJ2-7; D assignment may be TRBD1 or TRBD2 (5 bases each). The length of the CDR3 is 14 residues. Germline V lookup: CDR1 SGHRS, CDR2 YFSETQ. Trimming cost V 4 bases and J 0 bases, with 11 bases left between them. The CDR3 bases are TGCGCCAGCAGCCCCGGGACGGGCTCCTACGAGCAGTACTTC. Translation: CASSPGTGSYEQYF.

The table lists this clonotype with many counts. The chain has TRBV20-1 and TRBJ1-1, with D uncertain. V dropped 3 bases and J dropped 5 bases, with 13 bases sitting between them. The CDR3 length is 13 residues. CDR1 and CDR2 from the germline V gene are DFQATT and SNEGSKA (reference sequence). This CDR3 reads CSASGQAGTEAFF. CDR3 coding DNA: TGCAGTGCTAGCGGTCAGGCGGGGACTGAAGCTTTCTTT.